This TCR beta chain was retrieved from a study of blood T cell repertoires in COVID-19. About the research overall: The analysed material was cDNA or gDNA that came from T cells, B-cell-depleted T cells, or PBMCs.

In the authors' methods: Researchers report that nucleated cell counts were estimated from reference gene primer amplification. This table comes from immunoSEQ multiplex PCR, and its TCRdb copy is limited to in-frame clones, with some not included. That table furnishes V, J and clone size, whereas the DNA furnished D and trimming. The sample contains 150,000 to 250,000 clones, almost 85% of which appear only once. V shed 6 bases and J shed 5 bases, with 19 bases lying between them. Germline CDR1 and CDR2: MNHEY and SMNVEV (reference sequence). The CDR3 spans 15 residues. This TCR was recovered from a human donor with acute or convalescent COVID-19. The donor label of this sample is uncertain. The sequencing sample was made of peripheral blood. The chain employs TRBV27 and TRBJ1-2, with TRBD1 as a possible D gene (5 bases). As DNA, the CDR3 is TGTGCCAGCAGCCGTCAAGGGATTGGGGCTTATGGCTACACCTTC. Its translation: CASSRQGIGAYGYTF.